Below, 16 T cell receptor beta chains from the same sample are listed, as sequenced in a study of human T cells and chemical hapten exposure. TCRdb reanalysed the RACE reads using MiXCR and keeps one entry per CDR3 protein. The sample holds roughly 100,000 distinct CDR3 sequences, under 40% seen once. Regarding time point: patch test 3, about 24 weeks after DPC sensitization. Treatment described: therapeutic diphenylcyclopropenone sensitization with weekly scalp DPC. The sample here was whole blood, taken in connection with sensitization to the hapten diphenylcyclopropenone (DPC). Every receptor here comes from a man aged 40-49 years with alopecia areata. Some clones in this sample may be carry-over from other donors' samples.

The sample holds a few counts of this clonotype. V and J are TRBV14 and TRBJ2-7; TRBD1 aligns across 7 bases. There are 14 residues in the CDR3. V was pared by 4 bases and J by 0 bases, with 3 bases of the junction left unmatched. The germline V gene has CDR1 SGHDN and CDR2 FVKESK. The CDR3 region is CASSPTGDSYEQYV. The CDR3 DNA sequence: TGTGCCAGCAGCCCAACAGGGGACTCCTACGAGCAGTACGTC.

This clonotype was seen at least ten times. This chain joins TRBV28 and TRBJ1-5, with no clear D. The germline V gene encodes CDR1 MDHEN and CDR2 SYDVKM. Between the trimmed V and J ends, which lost 6 bases and 2 bases, there was a span of 14 bases. The CDR3 sequence is 15 residues long. The CDR3 region is CASSTYGQGNQPQHF. The CDR3, as DNA: TGTGCCAGCAGCACTTATGGGCAAGGCAATCAGCCCCAGCATTTT.

This clonotype has a handful of counts. The chain links TRBV20-1 to TRBJ1-2, with a weak D call TRBD1 (5 bases). The V end lost 1 base, the J end lost 4 bases, and 13 bases lay between the germline ends. Germline V lookup: CDR1 DFQATT, CDR2 SNEGSKA (reference sequence). The CDR3 has 14 amino acids. CDR3 coding DNA: TGCAGTGCTAGAGTCGAGGGGCAGAGCTATGGCTACACCTTC. Translating gives CSARVEGQSYGYTF.

The chain employs TRBV7-9 and TRBJ2-3; 9 bases agree with TRBD1. Germline-derived CDR1 and CDR2 are SEHNR and FQNEAQ (reference sequence). V shed 5 bases and J 8 bases; nucleotides not matched to a gene: 5. The CDR3 loop spans 13 amino acids. Written as DNA, the CDR3 is TGTGCCAGCAGCCCACAGGGGGCAGGTACGCAGTATTTT. This gives the protein CASSPQGAGTQYF.

This clonotype showed up just a few times. This chain joins TRBV12-3 or TRBV12-4 and TRBJ2-3; 13 bases map to TRBD2. The junction had 3 bases not matched to a gene; V was cut back by 3 bases and J by 3 bases. The CDR3 sequence is 16 residues long. The CDR3: CASSFTSGRVTDTQYF. DNA of the CDR3: TGTGCCAGCAGTTTTACTAGCGGGAGGGTTACAGATACGCAGTATTTT.

This clonotype was seen a single time. The chain joins TRBV18 to TRBJ2-3; maybe TRBD1 (5 bases). Germline CDR1 and CDR2: KGHSH and LQKENI. V was pared by 0 bases and J by 4 bases, with 5 bases between. The CDR3 is made up of 13 amino acids. The CDR3 nucleotides are TGTGCCAGCTCACCACCAGGGGCAGATACGCAGTATTTT. Protein: CASSPPGADTQYF.

This chain links TRBV14 with TRBJ1-6, with no clear D. The CDR3 extends over 14 amino acids. Trimming took off 3 bases at V and 7 bases at J, with 10 bases between the two ends. The V gene's germline CDR1 is SGHDN and CDR2 FVKESK. Written as DNA, the CDR3 is TGTGCCAGCAGCCATTCCCCGGGGAATTCACCCCTCCACTTT. This translates into CASSHSPGNSPLHF.

This clonotype was observed a handful of times. The chain is built from TRBV6-2 or TRBV6-3 and TRBJ1-5, with D possibly matching TRBD1 (5 bases). This CDR3 has 16 amino acids. Germline V gene lookup returns CDR1 MNHEY and CDR2 SVGEGT. Trimming left V 0 bases short and J 1 base short, with 10 bases between. The CDR3 DNA reads as TGTGCCAGCAGTTACTCGAACAGGAGAAGCAATCAGCCCCAGCATTTT. It translates to CASSYSNRRSNQPQHF.

The chain is built from TRBV6-5 and TRBJ2-2; a possible D gene is TRBD1 (5 bases). V was clipped by 7 bases and J by 7 bases, with 10 bases between them. This CDR3 region has 12 residues. Germline CDR1 reads MNHEY; CDR2 reads SVGAGI. As DNA, the CDR3 is TGTGCCAGCACCCAGGGCGGCGGGGAGCTGTTTTTT. This translates into CASTQGGGELFF.

The table lists this clonotype with a count of one. The CDR3 is CASTRESGEGQYF. Written as DNA, the CDR3 is TGTGCCAGCACCCGGGAGTCAGGGGAAGGCCAGTACTTC. The V gene is TRBV14, the J gene TRBJ2-5, with D possibly being TRBD1 or TRBD2 (6 bases each). The CDR3 length is 13 residues. Germline CDR1 SGHDN, CDR2 FVKESK. The ends were cut back, 7 bases at V and 10 bases at J, with 19 bases in the middle.

The rearrangement uses TRBV7-9 and TRBJ2-5, with 7 bases that match TRBD2. The V gene end was trimmed by 8 bases and the J gene end by 2 bases; junction bases not matched to a gene: 14. The CDR3 consists of 16 residues. Germline-derived CDR1 and CDR2 are SEHNR and FQNEAQ (reference sequence). The CDR3 DNA sequence: TGTGCCAGCTTTGACCGGCTAGCGGAGGCACAAGAGACCCAGTACTTC. This codes for CASFDRLAEAQETQYF. The entire variable domain, with the rest obtained from reference TRBV7-9 and TRBJ2-5, is as follows: DTGVSQNPRHKITKRGQNVTFRCDPISEHNRLYWYRQTLGQGPEFLTYFQNEAQLEKSRLLSDRFSAERPKGSFSTLEIQRTEQGDSAMYLCASFDRLAEAQETQYFGPGTRLLVL.

The chain employs TRBV6-2 or TRBV6-3 and TRBJ2-5, with 9 bases fitting TRBD1. The CDR3 totals 16 residues. Germline CDR1 MNHEY, CDR2 SVGEGT. J was trimmed by 5 bases and V by 6 bases; bases with no gene match: 13. In DNA, the CDR3 is TGTGCCAGCAGATTAGGGACAGGGCGCGCACTGGAGACCCAGTACTTC. Its translation is CASRLGTGRALETQYF.

This clonotype has just a few counts. This chain connects TRBV5-1 to TRBJ1-4; D perhaps matches TRBD1 (6 bases). V was clipped by 6 bases and J by 8 bases, with 17 bases between them. Germline assignment: CDR1 SGHRS and CDR2 YFSETQ. The CDR3 is 14 amino acids. This chain's CDR3 is CASKGDPANEKLFF. CDR3 coding DNA: TGCGCCAGCAAGGGGGACCCGGCAAACGAAAAACTGTTTTTT.

The genes are TRBV14 and TRBJ1-3, with D unclear. Looked up from germline, CDR1 is SGHDN and CDR2 is FVKESK. The CDR3 sequence is 15 residues long. Trimming removed 1 base at V and 0 bases at J, with 7 bases between. The CDR3 loop reads CASSQGASSGNTIYF. The CDR3 nucleotides are TGTGCCAGCAGCCAAGGGGCCAGCTCTGGAAACACCATATATTTT.

This clonotype was found a few times. This chain connects TRBV27 to TRBJ2-3; D may be TRBD2 (5 bases). The length of the CDR3 is 15 residues. Germline CDR1 is MNHEY and CDR2 is SMNVEV (reference sequence). V lost 6 bases and J lost 0, with 13 bases in between. In DNA form, the CDR3 reads TGTGCCAGCAGGATTTTAGCGCAGAGCACAGATACGCAGTATTTT. Translation gives CASRILAQSTDTQYF.

The V and J genes are TRBV3-1 and TRBJ2-4; D not resolved. Germline CDR1 is LGHDT and CDR2 is YNNKEL (reference sequence). Deletions cut 0 bases from V and 5 bases from J, with 14 bases between. The CDR3 spans 16 residues. As DNA, the CDR3 is TGTGCCAGCAGCCAAGATATGGGCAGAAAGCAAAACATTCAGTACTTC. Translating it yields CASSQDMGRKQNIQYF.